This T cell receptor beta chain was captured by sequencing in a study of Ad26.COV2.S vaccination and SARS-CoV-2 variants. Treatment meaning: 15 to 20 received Ad26.COV2.S at low or high dose, single or two shots; 5 received placebo; per-sample allocation not given. Sampling was performed 63 days after the first vaccine or placebo injection. Aged 18-55 years, donor was enrolled in Boston around 2020. The shot given was an Ad26 vector that makes Wuhan-strain SARS-CoV-2 spike. Sequenced by immunoSEQ multiplex PCR; TCRdb stores in-frame clones only, minus some. Of around 450,000 clones detected, around nine tenths appear once; the ten largest clones hold 3.6%. Whole-study findings and limits: Those who received the vaccine showed greater spike-specific TCR breadth than those given placebo. Substantial breadth was reportedly displayed by spike-specific CD8+ and CD4+ T cell responses after vaccination.

The trim removed 6 bases at V and 1 base at J, leaving 9 bases unmatched. Germline values: CDR1 MNHEY, CDR2 SVGEGT. The CDR3 sequence is 15 residues long. In the case of this clone: The antigen remains unidentified.

The chain uses TRBV6-2 or TRBV6-3 and TRBJ2-7; 7 bases are a match to TRBD1. Sequencing used peripheral blood, obtained in a trial of Ad26.COV2.S vaccine versus placebo. The sequence derives from a person between 18 and 65 years old who received the Ad26.COV2.S COVID-19 vaccine or a placebo. Here the CDR3 reads CASSLTGAASYEQYF. The CDR3 DNA is TGTGCCAGCAGCCTCACAGGGGCCGCTTCCTACGAGCAGTACTTC.